A selection of T cell receptor beta chains follows, all from one sample in a study of blood T cell repertoires in COVID-19. Repertoires were generated with immunoSEQ multiplex PCR, while TCRdb's copy carries only in-frame clones and drops some. The table lists about 59,000 clones, approximately 80% of them singletons. Sequenced: peripheral blood. The receptors shown here come from an older man with acute or convalescent COVID-19. The CDR3 runs from the conserved cysteine through the conserved F or W. A D gene is named only where the DNA matches it firmly. Rows give clone size only sometimes, using once, few, many, or a class for an expanded clone.

d_call: TRBD2
j_call: TRBJ2-7
v_call: TRBV11-3
clone_size: NA
cdr3_nt: TGTGCCAGCAGTCCCACTAGCGGGAGCAACGAGCAGTACTTC
cdr3_aa: CASSPTSGSNEQYF

d_call: NA
j_call: TRBJ2-1
v_call: TRBV5-1
clone_size: NA
cdr3_nt: TGCGCCAGCAGCTCCCGACAGGTTAGGGATGAGCAGTTCTTC
cdr3_aa: CASSSRQVRDEQFF

d_call: TRBD1
j_call: TRBJ2-7
v_call: TRBV19
clone_size: NA
cdr3_nt: TGTGCCAGTAGTATATCCGACAGGGTGTCCTACGAGCAGTACTTC
cdr3_aa: CASSISDRVSYEQYF

d_call: TRBD2
j_call: TRBJ2-1
v_call: TRBV10-1
clone_size: NA
cdr3_nt: TGCGCCAGCAGCCCTGGACTAGCGGGATGGCAGGATGAGCAGTTCTTC
cdr3_aa: CASSPGLAGWQDEQFF

d_call: NA
j_call: TRBJ2-6
v_call: TRBV7-6
clone_size: NA
cdr3_nt: TGTGCCAGCAGCTCCGACAGCTCTGGGGCCAACGTCCTGACTTTC
cdr3_aa: CASSSDSSGANVLTF

d_call: NA
j_call: TRBJ2-7
v_call: TRBV5-1
clone_size: NA
cdr3_nt: TGCGCCAGCAGCTTGGGGGGAGCGCAGTACTTC
cdr3_aa: CASSLGGAQYF

d_call: TRBD2
j_call: TRBJ2-7
v_call: TRBV5-1
clone_size: NA
cdr3_nt: TGCGCCAGCAGCCCGGGACTAGCGGGAGGCTACGAGCAGTACTTC
cdr3_aa: CASSPGLAGGYEQYF

d_call: NA
j_call: TRBJ1-1
v_call: TRBV2
clone_size: NA
cdr3_nt: TGTGCCAGCAGTGGAGGAGGGGAGGCGGCTTTCTTT
cdr3_aa: CASSGGGEAAFF

d_call: NA
j_call: TRBJ2-3
v_call: TRBV5-6
clone_size: NA
cdr3_nt: TGTGCCAGCAGCCAAACAGGGAGCGCAGATACGCAGTATTTT
cdr3_aa: CASSQTGSADTQYF

d_call: NA
j_call: TRBJ1-2
v_call: TRBV11-2
clone_size: NA
cdr3_nt: TGTGCCAGCAGCTTAAGTGGAGGGGCCGGCTATGGCTACACCTTC
cdr3_aa: CASSLSGGAGYGYTF

d_call: NA
j_call: TRBJ2-7
v_call: TRBV3-1/TRBV3-2
clone_size: NA
cdr3_nt: TGTGCCAGCAGCCCGAGGAGTACCTTTCTCTACGAGCAGTACTTC
cdr3_aa: CASSPRSTFLYEQYF

d_call: TRBD1
j_call: TRBJ1-2
v_call: TRBV7-9
clone_size: few
cdr3_nt: TGTGCCAGCAGCTTAGAGGGGGCGGCGAATGGCTACACCTTC
cdr3_aa: CASSLEGAANGYTF

d_call: TRBD2
j_call: TRBJ2-3
v_call: TRBV28
clone_size: NA
cdr3_nt: TGTGCCAGCAGTTTAGGGCTAGCGGTTCAGTATTTT
cdr3_aa: CASSLGLAVQYF

d_call: TRBD1
j_call: TRBJ1-2
v_call: TRBV27
clone_size: NA
cdr3_nt: TGTGCCAGCAGTCAGCAGGGGGCATACCTTAACTATGGCTACACCTTC
cdr3_aa: CASSQQGAYLNYGYTF

d_call: TRBD1
j_call: TRBJ1-1
v_call: TRBV18
clone_size: NA
cdr3_nt: TGTGCCAGCTCCGGGGACAGGATGAACACTGAAGCTTTCTTT
cdr3_aa: CASSGDRMNTEAFF

d_call: NA
j_call: TRBJ2-2
v_call: TRBV25-1
clone_size: NA
cdr3_nt: TGTGCCAGCAGTGAATCGGGGGGCCGGAGAACCGGGGAGCTGTTTTTT
cdr3_aa: CASSESGGRRTGELFF

d_call: NA
j_call: TRBJ1-5
v_call: TRBV21-1
clone_size: few
cdr3_nt: TGTGCCAGCAGCAAACCCAGGGGGAAAGGGGATCAGCCCCAGCATTTT
cdr3_aa: CASSKPRGKGDQPQHF

d_call: NA
j_call: TRBJ1-2
v_call: TRBV5-1
clone_size: NA
cdr3_nt: TGCGCCAGCAGCTTGGAAACAGGGTCTGGCTACACCTTC
cdr3_aa: CASSLETGSGYTF

d_call: TRBD1
j_call: TRBJ2-2
v_call: TRBV5-4
clone_size: few
cdr3_nt: TGTGCCAGCAGCGCTACAGGGGGCAAGAACACCGGGGAGCTGTTTTTT
cdr3_aa: CASSATGGKNTGELFF

d_call: TRBD2
j_call: TRBJ2-1
v_call: TRBV9
clone_size: once
cdr3_nt: TGTGCCAGCAGCCCCGGGACTATCGCTGAGCAGTTCTTC
cdr3_aa: CASSPGTIAEQFF

d_call: TRBD1
j_call: TRBJ1-5
v_call: TRBV19
clone_size: NA
cdr3_nt: TGTGCCAGTAACCGGGACAGGGGCGGTGGTACCAATCAGCCCCAGCATTTT
cdr3_aa: CASNRDRGGGTNQPQHF

d_call: NA
j_call: TRBJ2-3
v_call: TRBV15
clone_size: NA
cdr3_nt: TGTGCCACCAGCAGAGATCAGGGAGCGGAGGGACTTTTT
cdr3_aa: CATSRDQGAEGLF

d_call: TRBD1
j_call: TRBJ1-1
v_call: TRBV18
clone_size: few
cdr3_nt: TGTGCCAGCTCACTGACCGGGACAGCTTTCATGAACACTGAAGCTTTCTTT
cdr3_aa: CASSLTGTAFMNTEAFF

d_call: TRBD2
j_call: TRBJ2-7
v_call: TRBV30
clone_size: NA
cdr3_nt: TGTGCCTGCGTACTAGCGGGAGGGCCGGGTCAGCAGTACTTC
cdr3_aa: CACVLAGGPGQQYF

d_call: NA
j_call: TRBJ2-7
v_call: TRBV10-3
clone_size: NA
cdr3_nt: TGTGCCATCAGAGGACCTGGACAGAAGAACTCCTACGAGCAGTACTTC
cdr3_aa: CAIRGPGQKNSYEQYF

d_call: NA
j_call: TRBJ2-2
v_call: TRBV5-8
clone_size: few
cdr3_nt: TGTGCCAGCAGCTCCGGCCGACAGCCGATGGACACCGGGGAGCTGTTTTTT
cdr3_aa: CASSSGRQPMDTGELFF

d_call: NA
j_call: TRBJ2-1
v_call: TRBV11-3
clone_size: NA
cdr3_nt: TGTGCCAGCAGCTTAGGGATAGGGAGCTCCTACAATGAGCAGTTCTTC
cdr3_aa: CASSLGIGSSYNEQFF

d_call: NA
j_call: TRBJ1-1
v_call: TRBV7-3
clone_size: NA
cdr3_nt: TGTGCCAGCAGCTTAAACCCGGGCACTGAAGCTTTCTTT
cdr3_aa: CASSLNPGTEAFF

d_call: NA
j_call: TRBJ1-2
v_call: TRBV3-1/TRBV3-2
clone_size: NA
cdr3_nt: TGTGCCAGCAGCCGACTAGGTGGCTACACCTTC
cdr3_aa: CASSRLGGYTF

d_call: TRBD2
j_call: TRBJ2-1
v_call: TRBV7-3
clone_size: NA
cdr3_nt: TGTGCCAGCAGTTTAAGCGGGACGTACAATGAGCAGTTCTTC
cdr3_aa: CASSLSGTYNEQFF

d_call: TRBD1
j_call: TRBJ2-3
v_call: TRBV18
clone_size: NA
cdr3_nt: TGTGCCAGCTCACCGAGACAGGGGGATACAGATACGCAGTATTTT
cdr3_aa: CASSPRQGDTDTQYF

d_call: TRBD2
j_call: TRBJ2-3
v_call: TRBV3-1/TRBV3-2
clone_size: NA
cdr3_nt: TGTGCCAGCAGCCAAACGCAACTGGCGGGGGGAGGCACAGATACGCAGTATTTT
cdr3_aa: CASSQTQLAGGGTDTQYF

d_call: NA
j_call: TRBJ2-1
v_call: TRBV7-9
clone_size: NA
cdr3_nt: TGTGCCAGCAGCCCGAGGCTCAGCGGGTCCTACAATGAGCAGTTCTTC
cdr3_aa: CASSPRLSGSYNEQFF

d_call: TRBD1
j_call: TRBJ1-4
v_call: TRBV2
clone_size: NA
cdr3_nt: TGTGCCAGCACTAACAGGGGTGCTAATGAAAAACTGTTTTTT
cdr3_aa: CASTNRGANEKLFF

d_call: NA
j_call: TRBJ1-1
v_call: TRBV7-3
clone_size: NA
cdr3_nt: TGTGCCAGCAGCTTAACAGGGGGGAACACTGAAGCTTTCTTT
cdr3_aa: CASSLTGGNTEAFF

d_call: NA
j_call: TRBJ1-2
v_call: TRBV18
clone_size: few
cdr3_nt: TGTGCCAGCTCCACTGACAGCGCCTATGGCTACACCTTC
cdr3_aa: CASSTDSAYGYTF

d_call: TRBD1
j_call: TRBJ1-4
v_call: TRBV5-1
clone_size: NA
cdr3_nt: TGCGCCAGCAGCTTGGGACAGGGGCCCACTGAAAAACTGTTTTTT
cdr3_aa: CASSLGQGPTEKLFF

d_call: TRBD2
j_call: TRBJ2-1
v_call: TRBV5-1
clone_size: NA
cdr3_nt: TGCGCCAGCAGCTTGGATCCTAGCGGGAGATACAATGAGCAGTTCTTC
cdr3_aa: CASSLDPSGRYNEQFF

d_call: TRBD1
j_call: TRBJ1-1
v_call: TRBV9
clone_size: NA
cdr3_nt: TGTGCCAGCAGCCCGGATCAGGGGGCGTTT
cdr3_aa: CASSPDQGAF

d_call: NA
j_call: TRBJ1-5
v_call: TRBV2
clone_size: NA
cdr3_nt: TGTGCCAGCGCGGGGGGCGGGGGGAATCAGCCCCAGCATTTT
cdr3_aa: CASAGGGGNQPQHF

d_call: TRBD2
j_call: TRBJ2-7
v_call: TRBV19
clone_size: NA
cdr3_nt: TGTGCCAGTAGTCCCCAGACTAGCGGAAAGCACGAGCAGTACTTC
cdr3_aa: CASSPQTSGKHEQYF

d_call: TRBD2
j_call: TRBJ2-1
v_call: TRBV29-1
clone_size: NA
cdr3_nt: TGCAGCGTTGAAAACCCACTCCAGACTAGCGGGGGCTCCTACAATGAGCAGTTCTTC
cdr3_aa: CSVENPLQTSGGSYNEQFF

d_call: NA
j_call: TRBJ1-1
v_call: TRBV28
clone_size: NA
cdr3_nt: TGTGCCAGCTCTCAGGCGGGCGGCGGAGTATTTGGAGCTTTCTTT
cdr3_aa: CASSQAGGGVFGAFF

d_call: NA
j_call: TRBJ2-5
v_call: TRBV5-4
clone_size: NA
cdr3_nt: TGTGCCAGCAGGGAGAACAGGGAGGGCGAGACCCAGTACTTC
cdr3_aa: CASRENREGETQYF

d_call: NA
j_call: TRBJ2-1
v_call: TRBV21-1
clone_size: NA
cdr3_nt: TGTGCCAGCAGCAAAGAGTGTGAGGAGGTAGCGGGATACAATGAGCAGTTCTTC
cdr3_aa: CASSKECEEVAGYNEQFF

d_call: NA
j_call: TRBJ1-1
v_call: TRBV5-3
clone_size: NA
cdr3_nt: TGTGCCCTAGGGGAGGAGGACACTGAAGCTTTCTTT
cdr3_aa: CALGEEDTEAFF

d_call: NA
j_call: TRBJ2-2
v_call: TRBV7-8
clone_size: few
cdr3_nt: TGTGCCAGCAACCACAGGGATAACACCGGGGAGCTGTTTTTT
cdr3_aa: CASNHRDNTGELFF

d_call: NA
j_call: TRBJ2-1
v_call: TRBV4-1
clone_size: NA
cdr3_nt: TGCGCCAGCAGCCAAGGGCAGGACTACAATGAGCAGTTCTTC
cdr3_aa: CASSQGQDYNEQFF

d_call: NA
j_call: TRBJ1-2
v_call: TRBV9
clone_size: NA
cdr3_nt: TGTGCCAGCAGCGTAGGGCCAGGAGGGTATGGCTACACCTTC
cdr3_aa: CASSVGPGGYGYTF

d_call: NA
j_call: TRBJ1-1
v_call: TRBV5-6
clone_size: NA
cdr3_nt: TGTGCCAGCAGCTTGGTAGAATCGGGCACTGAAGCTTTCTTT
cdr3_aa: CASSLVESGTEAFF

d_call: TRBD1
j_call: TRBJ1-4
v_call: TRBV28
clone_size: NA
cdr3_nt: TGTGCCAGCAGTTACGAGACAGGGGGGGATGAAAAACTGTTTTTT
cdr3_aa: CASSYETGGDEKLFF

d_call: TRBD2
j_call: TRBJ2-5
v_call: TRBV27
clone_size: NA
cdr3_nt: TGTGCCAGCAGTCTCCGGGTGGGGGGGGAGACCCAGTACTTC
cdr3_aa: CASSLRVGGETQYF

d_call: NA
j_call: TRBJ1-1
v_call: TRBV10-1
clone_size: NA
cdr3_nt: TGCGCCAGCAGTCGCGGGGGGAACAACACTGAAGCTTTCTTT
cdr3_aa: CASSRGGNNTEAFF

d_call: NA
j_call: TRBJ2-5
v_call: TRBV2
clone_size: NA
cdr3_nt: TGTGCCAGCAGAAATGTCGGGGGAGCCCCCAAGACCCAGTACTTC
cdr3_aa: CASRNVGGAPKTQYF

d_call: NA
j_call: TRBJ1-1
v_call: TRBV9
clone_size: NA
cdr3_nt: TGTGCCAGCAGCGTAGCTGTAACGGTGAACACTGAAGCTTTCTTT
cdr3_aa: CASSVAVTVNTEAFF

d_call: TRBD2
j_call: TRBJ2-3
v_call: TRBV5-6
clone_size: once
cdr3_nt: TGTGCCAGCAGCTTGGGGACTAGCGGGAGTCCAGATACGCAGTATTTT
cdr3_aa: CASSLGTSGSPDTQYF

d_call: NA
j_call: TRBJ2-2
v_call: TRBV7-8
clone_size: NA
cdr3_nt: TGTGCCAGCAGCCCCTCGAGAGGGCCCGGGGAGCTGTTTTTT
cdr3_aa: CASSPSRGPGELFF